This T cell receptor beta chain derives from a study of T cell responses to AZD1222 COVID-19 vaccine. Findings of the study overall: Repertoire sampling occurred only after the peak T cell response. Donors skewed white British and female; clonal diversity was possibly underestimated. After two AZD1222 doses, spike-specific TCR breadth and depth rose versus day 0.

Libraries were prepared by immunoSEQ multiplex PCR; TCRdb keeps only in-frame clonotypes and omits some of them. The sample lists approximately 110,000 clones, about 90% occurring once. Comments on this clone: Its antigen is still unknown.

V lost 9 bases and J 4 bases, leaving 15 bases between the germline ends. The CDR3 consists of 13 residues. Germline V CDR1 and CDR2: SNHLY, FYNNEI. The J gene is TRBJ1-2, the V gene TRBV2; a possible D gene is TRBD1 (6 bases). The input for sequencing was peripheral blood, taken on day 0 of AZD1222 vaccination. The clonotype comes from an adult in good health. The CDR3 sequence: CARGGHSSYGYTF. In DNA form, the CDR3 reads TGTGCCAGGGGGGGGCATTCCTCCTATGGCTACACCTTC.